These T cell receptor beta chains were read from a single sample in a study of blood T cell repertoires in COVID-19. Libraries were prepared by immunoSEQ multiplex PCR; TCRdb keeps only in-frame clonotypes and omits some of them. The sample records roughly 39,000 clones, around 74% being singletons. Input material: peripheral blood. The receptor set was obtained from a man between 65 and 80 years old with acute or convalescent COVID-19. CDR3s include the opening cysteine and the closing phenylalanine or tryptophan. The D gene is left open where the match is weak. Clone size appears in some rows only: once, few, many, or a class for an expanded clone.

-	-	TRBV21-1	TRBJ1-5	CASSTSGLVGDQPQHF	TGTGCCAGCAGCACATCGGGACTCGTGGGGGATCAGCCCCAGCATTTT
once	-	TRBV7-9	TRBJ1-1	CASSPRQGSNTEAFF	TGTGCCAGCAGCCCCCGGCAGGGCTCGAACACTGAAGCTTTCTTT
-	TRBD2	TRBV4-3	TRBJ2-7	CASSQERGIHEQYF	TGCGCCAGCAGCCAAGAGCGGGGGATCCACGAGCAGTACTTC
-	TRBD1	TRBV5-4	TRBJ1-4	CASSLFTTGGNEKLFF	TGTGCCAGCAGCTTGTTTACTACAGGGGGAAATGAAAAACTGTTTTTT
-	TRBD2	TRBV9	TRBJ2-1	CASSVPSGRWDGNEQFF	TGTGCCAGCAGCGTCCCTAGCGGGAGGTGGGACGGCAATGAGCAGTTCTTC
-	-	TRBV27	TRBJ1-1	CASSLGSGSNTEAFF	TGTGCCAGCAGTTTAGGTTCGGGGTCGAACACTGAAGCTTTCTTT
-	TRBD1	TRBV9	TRBJ2-3	CASTPGTGTDTQYF	TGTGCCAGCACGCCCGGGACAGGGACAGATACGCAGTATTTT
-	-	TRBV7-9	TRBJ2-7	CASSLGGSGEQYF	TGTGCCAGCAGCTTAGGAGGCTCGGGCGAGCAGTACTTC
-	TRBD2	TRBV7-9	TRBJ2-2	CASSSQGGTGELFF	TGTGCCAGCAGCTCTCAGGGAGGGACCGGGGAGCTGTTTTTT
-	-	TRBV28	TRBJ2-1	CAIWRGSYNEQFF	TGTGCCATATGGAGGGGCTCCTACAATGAGCAGTTCTTC
-	TRBD2	TRBV24-1	TRBJ2-1	CATSGGGSYNEQFF	TGTGCCACCAGTGGGGGAGGGTCCTACAATGAGCAGTTCTTC
-	TRBD1	TRBV6-4	TRBJ2-2	CASRRDRSYTGELFF	TGTGCCAGCAGACGGGACAGGAGCTACACCGGGGAGCTGTTTTTT
-	TRBD1	TRBV7-3	TRBJ1-5	CASSLIQGNQPQHF	TGTGCCAGCAGCTTAATACAGGGGAATCAGCCCCAGCATTTT
-	-	TRBV25-1	TRBJ2-6	CASSGRQAASGANVLTF	TGTGCCAGCAGTGGCCGACAGGCCGCCTCTGGGGCCAACGTCCTGACTTTC